A selection of T cell receptor beta chains follows, all from one sample in a study of T cells after posttransplantation cyclophosphamide. Using immunoSEQ multiplex PCR, the repertoire was profiled, and TCRdb retains in-frame clones only, with some absent. The profile covers 41,000 or so clones, none occurring a single time. The material sequenced was PBMCs. The receptors stem from a man aged 30-40 years in good health and a related stem cell transplant donor. Each CDR3 is given with its conserved first and last residue. D genes are given only for firm matches. Size tells how often a clone was seen (once, few, many) or the class of an expanded clone, and some rows leave it out.

V	size	J	D	DNA	CDR3
TRBV18	many	TRBJ1-1	TRBD1	TGTGCCAGCTCACAGACAGGGAGGGATACTGAAGCTTTCTTT	CASSQTGRDTEAFF
TRBV6-4	many	TRBJ2-1	TRBD2	TGTGCCAGCAGGCTCCCGGGACTAGCGGGGGGAAATGAGCAGTTCTTC	CASRLPGLAGGNEQFF
TRBV27	many	TRBJ2-7	TRBD1	TGTGCCAGCAGGCCATCCGACAGGGGGCTAAATGAGCAGTACTTC	CASRPSDRGLNEQYF
TRBV5-4	many	TRBJ2-1	NA	TGTGCCAGCAGCTTGGAGACTTTATACAATGAGCAGTTCTTC	CASSLETLYNEQFF
TRBV5-5	many	TRBJ2-1	TRBD1	TGTGCCAGCAGCCCGTCAGGGGGCTCCTACAATGAGCAGTTCTTC	CASSPSGGSYNEQFF
TRBV9	many	TRBJ2-3	TRBD1	TGTGCCAGCAGCGGAGAAGCGACAGGGCCAGATACGCAGTATTTT	CASSGEATGPDTQYF
TRBV5-4	many	TRBJ2-1	TRBD1	TGTGCCAGCACAGCGGACAGGGCCAATGAGCAGTTCTTC	CASTADRANEQFF
TRBV5-4	many	TRBJ2-1	TRBD2	TGTGCCAGCAGCTCCCTAGCGGGGAACTACAATGAGCAGTTCTTC	CASSSLAGNYNEQFF
TRBV11-2	NA	TRBJ2-3	TRBD2	TGTGCCAGCAGCTTCGGGCGGGGGGGCCAGGGGGATACGCAGTATTTT	CASSFGRGGQGDTQYF
TRBV5-6	few	TRBJ2-5	NA	TGTGCCAGCAGCTTGAAAAGGTGGGAGACCCAGTACTTC	CASSLKRWETQYF
TRBV14	many	TRBJ2-3	NA	TGTGCCAGCAGCGTCCGACAAACTAGCACAGATACGCAGTATTTT	CASSVRQTSTDTQYF
TRBV7-9	few	TRBJ1-1	NA	TGTGCCAGCAGCAAAGCCGAAGCTTTCTTT	CASSKAEAFF
TRBV9	many	TRBJ1-1	NA	TGTGCCAGCAGCGTAACAGGGAAGGACACTGAAGCTTTCTTT	CASSVTGKDTEAFF
TRBV11-3	many	TRBJ2-2	NA	TGTGCCAGCAGCCAGGGAACCGGGGAGCTGTTTTTT	CASSQGTGELFF
TRBV5-1	many	TRBJ2-3	TRBD2	TGCGCCAGCAACCAGCGGGGGTTCACAGATACGCAGTATTTT	CASNQRGFTDTQYF
TRBV7-2	NA	TRBJ2-3	NA	TGTGCCAGCAGCTTGAGCTACGATGCAGATACGCAGTATTTT	CASSLSYDADTQYF
TRBV5-4	many	TRBJ2-3	NA	TGTGCCAGCAGCTACAGAGGGGGCACAGATACGCAGTATTTT	CASSYRGGTDTQYF
TRBV2	many	TRBJ2-7	TRBD1	TGTGCCAGCTGCCCGGACAGGGTGCGGTACGAGCAGTACTTC	CASCPDRVRYEQYF
TRBV4-3	many	TRBJ2-3	TRBD1	TGCGCCAGCAGCCAAGAGACAGGGGCCGATACGCAGTATTTT	CASSQETGADTQYF
TRBV11-2	many	TRBJ2-1	TRBD2	TGTGCCAGCAGCTTAGAGCGGGGGGGCAATGAGCAGTTCTTC	CASSLERGGNEQFF
TRBV5-4	many	TRBJ2-5	TRBD1	TGTGCCAGCAGCATGCATGGACAGGGCCAAGAGACCCAGTACTTC	CASSMHGQGQETQYF
TRBV4-2	many	TRBJ1-6	TRBD1	TGTGCCAGCAGCCGACAGGGGGTCCTGAATAATTCACCCCTCCACTTT	CASSRQGVLNNSPLHF
TRBV7-2	many	TRBJ2-1	NA	TGTGCCAGCAGCCCCGGGTCTTACAATGAGCAGTTCTTC	CASSPGSYNEQFF
TRBV5-1	many	TRBJ2-2	TRBD1	TGCGCCAGCAGCTTGGATTGGAGGGACAGGGCGGGGGCCACCGGGGAGCTGTTTTTT	CASSLDWRDRAGATGELFF
TRBV10-3	many	TRBJ1-3	NA	TGTGCCATCAGTGCGGGGGTCGCTGGAAACACCATATATTTT	CAISAGVAGNTIYF
TRBV6-1	many	TRBJ1-5	TRBD1	TGTGCCAGCAAACTCGACAGGGGAGGCAATCAGCCCCAGCATTTT	CASKLDRGGNQPQHF
TRBV5-1	many	TRBJ2-1	NA	TGCGCCAGCAGCTCCAGAAACAATGAGCAGTTCTTC	CASSSRNNEQFF
TRBV4-3	many	TRBJ2-2	TRBD2	TGCGCCAGCAGCCAAAGGCCCGGCGGGGGGGCGGTCGGGGAGCTGTTTTTT	CASSQRPGGGAVGELFF
TRBV28	many	TRBJ1-6	NA	TGTGCCAGCACCTGGGCCCAAAATTCACCCCTCCACTTT	CASTWAQNSPLHF
TRBV7-2	few	TRBJ2-2	TRBD2	TGTGCCAGCAGCCACGGACTAGCCGGGGAGCTGTTTTTT	CASSHGLAGELFF
TRBV6-6	few	TRBJ2-5	NA	TGTGCCAGCAGTTTATTCAGGGTCGGGGAGACCCAGTACTTC	CASSLFRVGETQYF
TRBV10-3	many	TRBJ1-1	NA	TGTGCACATCAGGGTCAGAATCCTCACACTGAAGCTTTCTTT	CAHQGQNPHTEAFF
TRBV6-2/TRBV6-3	many	TRBJ1-5	TRBD1	TGTGCCAGCAGTAAGGGACAGGGAGGTTCGGTCGATCAGCCCCAGCATTTT	CASSKGQGGSVDQPQHF
TRBV9	few	TRBJ1-2	TRBD1	TGTGCCAGCAGCGTAGGAGGGGGCCTCGTGGGGGGCTACACCTTC	CASSVGGGLVGGYTF
TRBV5-6	many	TRBJ1-1	TRBD1	TGTGCCAGCAGCTTCCGGACAGGGGTGAACACTGAAGCTTTCTTT	CASSFRTGVNTEAFF
TRBV27	NA	TRBJ2-2	TRBD2	TGTGCCAGCAGTTTGTGGACTAGCGGGGGTTTCGGGGAGCTGTTTTTT	CASSLWTSGGFGELFF
TRBV5-4	many	TRBJ2-5	NA	TGTGCCAGCAGCGAGGTTGGGGGGGCTCAAGAGACCCAGTACTTC	CASSEVGGAQETQYF
TRBV9	many	TRBJ2-2	NA	TGTGCCAGCAAGAACAGGGCGGACACCGGGGAGCTGTTTTTT	CASKNRADTGELFF
TRBV28	few	TRBJ1-6	TRBD1	TGTGCCAGCAGCTCGCCGGCCGGGGGTGGGACAGGCGCTTTACCCCTCCACTTT	CASSSPAGGGTGALPLHF
TRBV6-5	many	TRBJ2-7	NA	TGTGCCAGCAGTTCCGGGACTGTGTACGAGCAGTACTTC	CASSSGTVYEQYF
TRBV6-1	many	TRBJ1-1	NA	TGTGCCAGCAGTGAAGTAGCGCAGGCTAACACTGAAGCTTTCTTT	CASSEVAQANTEAFF
TRBV6-2/TRBV6-3	many	TRBJ1-2	TRBD1	TGTGCCAGCAGTTACTCGTTGGACAGGGGAGGCTACACCTTC	CASSYSLDRGGYTF
TRBV6-5	many	TRBJ2-7	TRBD1	TGTGCCAGCACAAACGACAGGGGGCTCGAGCAGTACTTC	CASTNDRGLEQYF
TRBV9	few	TRBJ2-5	NA	TGTGCCAGCAGCGTAACAGGGCGCGAGACCCAGTACTTC	CASSVTGRETQYF
TRBV6-2/TRBV6-3	many	TRBJ1-1	TRBD1	TGTGCCAGCAGTCAGGACAGGGCGTTTGGAACTGAAGCTTTCTTT	CASSQDRAFGTEAFF
TRBV5-1	many	TRBJ2-1	TRBD2	TGCGCCAGCAACCCCGGACTAGCGGGGGGAAATGAGCAGTTCTTC	CASNPGLAGGNEQFF
TRBV19	many	TRBJ1-2	TRBD1	TGTGCCAGTAGTTCCTCCGGGACAGGGGGAAGGGGCTACACCTTC	CASSSSGTGGRGYTF
TRBV7-2	many	TRBJ1-1	TRBD1	TGTGCCAGCAGCTTTACAGGGGCCAACACTGAAGCTTTCTTT	CASSFTGANTEAFF
TRBV4-2	many	TRBJ2-1	NA	TGTGCCAGCAGCCAAGTACTTTACAATGAGCAGTTCTTC	CASSQVLYNEQFF
TRBV5-1	many	TRBJ2-2	NA	TGCGCCAGCAGCCCTGTACAGTTCACCGGGGAGCTGTTTTTT	CASSPVQFTGELFF
TRBV5-6	many	TRBJ1-2	TRBD1	TGTGCCAGCAGTTACGACAGGGGGAACTATGGCTACACCTTC	CASSYDRGNYGYTF
TRBV19	few	TRBJ2-2	NA	TGTGCCAGTAGTGCCTCGACCAGGGCACTTGACACCGGGGAGCTGTTTTTT	CASSASTRALDTGELFF
TRBV7-8	many	TRBJ2-7	TRBD2	TGTGCCAGCAGCTCCCGTGGCGGGGGGGCGTACGAGCAGTACTTC	CASSSRGGGAYEQYF